This T cell receptor beta chain derives from a study of shared clonotypes between healthy human individuals. Study in general: A donor's plate count was three for CD4 naive and three for CD4 memory; CD8 naive had two and CD8 memory one.

Method: immunoSEQ multiplex PCR; TCRdb's copy keeps in-frame clones and lacks some. The sample has a few million clones, over 85% seen once. Notes on the study in general: Richness estimates generally favored naive over memory subsets. Clonotypes which were not shared had lower generation probabilities than clonotypes that all four donors shared.

This CDR3 is 17 amino acids long. V lost 1 base, J lost 1 base, and 13 bases lay in between. CDR1 SGHTA and CDR2 FQGTGA come from the germline V gene. Concerning this clone: Its target is unknown.

This receptor was obtained from a man younger than 35 in good health. Some clones in this sample may be carry-over from other donors' samples. This chain joins TRBV7-3 and TRBJ2-2, with a weak D call TRBD2 (5 bases). Sequences were obtained from naive CD4+ T cells from PBMCs. The subset: CD45RA+ positively selected. The CDR3 reads CASSLSGGPMNTGELFF. CDR3 DNA sequence: TGTGCCAGCAGCTTAAGTGGAGGTCCGATGAACACCGGGGAGCTGTTTTTT. The full variable domain, with the rest looked up from reference TRBV7-3 and TRBJ2-2, is GAGVSQTPSNKVTEKGKYVELRCDPISGHTALYWYRQSLGQGPEFLIYFQGTGAADDSGLPNDRFFAVRPEGSVSTLKIQRTERGDSAVYLCASSLSGGPMNTGELFFGEGSRLTVL.